The present TCR beta chain was sequenced within a study of cytomegalovirus exposure and HLA in healthy donors. General study results and limits: Analysis performed later found roughly 17,000 TCR beta sequences associated with HLA alleles at 0.05 false discovery rate. Common viral pathogens seemed, in a later analysis, to connect with several of the most significant clusters. Indistinguishable V segments, including TRBV6-2 and TRBV6-3, were excluded.

V lost 1 base to trimming and J lost 4 bases, with 24 bases between them. The CDR3 loop spans 18 amino acids. Per the germline V gene, CDR1 is SGHRS and CDR2 is YFSETQ. With 60 Vbeta and 13 Jbeta primers, the PCR was carried out. Sequenced by immunoSEQ multiplex PCR; TCRdb stores in-frame clones only, minus some. The sample records under 150,000 clones, roughly three quarters being singletons. In regard to this clone: Antigen unknown.

The sample taken for sequencing was PBMCs. The receptor was derived from a woman in her 40s in good health and CMV-seronegative. The chain joins TRBV5-1 to TRBJ2-7; D is perhaps TRBD2 (5 bases). The CDR3 DNA sequence: TGCGCCAGCAGCTTGCGATTGAGGGTAGCGCGGGCCATATACGAGCAGTACTTC. Amino acids: CASSLRLRVARAIYEQYF.